Presented here are 12 T cell receptor beta chains from one specimen sequenced in a study of CD8 T cells in ankylosing spondylitis. MiXCR, applied by TCRdb to the 5' RACE reads, yields one record per CDR3 protein. Of around 180,000 distinct CDR3 sequences in the sample, roughly 18% were seen once. The sequencing input was blood, either unsorted or a sorted T cell fraction (not recorded which). The receptors shown here come from a male donor under 30 with ankylosing spondylitis or in good health (not recorded which).

The DNA of the CDR3 is TGCAGTGCTGGGACTAGCGGGAGGGGAGGGCAGTTCTTC. Protein product: CSAGTSGRGGQFF. V usage is TRBV20-1 and J usage is TRBJ2-1, with TRBD2 identical over 16 bases. Unmatched junction bases numbered 4, after V lost 5 bases and J lost 12 bases. The CDR3 sequence is 13 residues long. Germline V lookup: CDR1 DFQATT, CDR2 SNEGSKA (reference sequence).

The chain joins TRBV6-5 to TRBJ2-5, with a weak D call TRBD2 (5 bases). Germline CDR1 and CDR2: MNHEY and SVGAGI. V lost 9 bases and J 0 bases, leaving 11 bases between the germline ends. The length of the CDR3 is 13 residues. The CDR3 reads CASGGRYQETQYF. CDR3 nucleotide sequence: TGTGCCAGTGGAGGAAGGTACCAAGAGACCCAGTACTTC.

This clonotype has ten or more counts. This chain links TRBV30 with TRBJ2-2, with 7 bases fitting TRBD1. Per germline, CDR1 GTSNPN and CDR2 SVGIG (reference sequence). The J segment lost 3 bases and the V segment lost 3 bases, leaving 7 bases of the junction unmatched. The CDR3 extends over 15 amino acids. Written as DNA, the CDR3 is TGTGCCTGGAGGTTTCGTGACAGGGACACCGGGGAGCTGTTTTTT. Its protein is CAWRFRDRDTGELFF. The entire variable domain, with the rest obtained from reference TRBV30 and TRBJ2-2, is as follows: SQTIHQWPATLVQPVGSPLSLECTVEGTSNPNLYWYRQAAGRGLQLLFYSVGIGQISSEVPQNLSASRPQDRQFILSSKKLLLSDSGFYLCAWRFRDRDTGELFFGEGSRLTVL.

Many counts were recorded for this clonotype. This chain uses TRBV5-1 with TRBJ2-1; D remains ambiguous. The CDR3 has 13 amino acids. Between the trimmed V and J ends, which lost 3 bases and 10 bases, there was a span of 14 bases. Germline assignment: CDR1 SGHRS and CDR2 YFSETQ. CDR3 in amino acids: CASSSPTAREQFF. The CDR3 DNA reads as TGCGCCAGCAGCTCCCCGACGGCCCGGGAGCAGTTCTTC.

This clonotype was seen repeatedly, ten times or more. This chain joins TRBV11-3 and TRBJ2-1, with 8 positions matching TRBD2. Trimming took 3 bases from V and 3 from J; bases not matched to a gene: 7. CDR3 length: 16 residues. From germline, CDR1 is SGHNT and CDR2 YENEEA. The chain's CDR3 is CASSFSGNGLYNEQFF. The CDR3 bases are TGTGCCAGCAGCTTTAGCGGGAACGGACTCTACAATGAGCAGTTCTTC.

The CDR3 region has the DNA TGCAGTGCTGGGACTAGCGGGAGCGGAGAGACCCAGTACTTC. Protein product: CSAGTSGSGETQYF. This chain joins TRBV20-1 and TRBJ2-5, with 14 bases aligning to TRBD2. The CDR3 loop spans 14 amino acids. Trimming at V came to 5 bases and at J to 4 bases, leaving 3 bases not matched to a gene. The germline V gene encodes CDR1 DFQATT and CDR2 SNEGSKA (reference sequence).

The chain uses TRBV11-3 and TRBJ2-7, with 11 bases matching TRBD2. V shed 5 bases, J shed 11 bases, and the junction held 11 bases outside the gene matches. CDR1 and CDR2 (germline): SGHNT, YENEEA. The CDR3 contains 14 residues. The CDR3 reads CASSTLLAGDWKYF. DNA of the CDR3: TGTGCCAGCAGCACCCTACTAGCGGGAGACTGGAAGTACTTC.

This clonotype has ten or more counts. J is TRBJ2-3 and V is TRBV5-1; TRBD2 matches 14 bases. Trimming took 4 bases from V and 3 from J; bases not matched to a gene: 4. This CDR3 has 16 amino acids. Germline CDR1 and CDR2: SGHRS and YFSETQ. The CDR3 sequence: CASSLGLAGGTDTQYF. CDR3 sequence (DNA): TGCGCCAGCAGCCTAGGACTAGCGGGAGGAACAGATACGCAGTATTTT. Looking up the rest from reference TRBV5-1 and TRBJ2-3 gives the full variable domain: KAGVTQTPRYLIKTRGQQVTLSCSPISGHRSVSWYQQTPGQGLQFLFEYFSETQRNKGNFPGRFSGRQFSNSRSEMNVSTLELGDSALYLCASSLGLAGGTDTQYFGPGTRLTVL.

V is TRBV7-2 and J is TRBJ2-6; D possibly matches TRBD1 or TRBD2 (5 bases each). This CDR3 is 18 amino acids long. Per the germline V gene, CDR1 is SGHTA and CDR2 is FQGNSA. The germline V and J ends were trimmed by 0 bases and 13 bases, with 25 bases remaining between them. Here the CDR3 DNA reads TGTGCCAGCAGCTTAGCCCTTAGGGGAGCGCCCACCTCAAAGGTCCTGACTTTC. It encodes CASSLALRGAPTSKVLTF. Based on the CDR3 plus reference TRBV7-2 and TRBJ2-6, the full variable domain is GAGVSQSPSNKVTEKGKDVELRCDPISGHTALYWYRQSLGQGLEFLIYFQGNSAPDKSGLPSDRFSAERTGGSVSTLTIQRTQQEDSAVYLCASSLALRGAPTSKVLTFGAGSRLTVL.

In this sample, this clonotype turned up many times. V usage is TRBV20-1 and J usage is TRBJ1-1; D is possibly TRBD1 (6 bases). Germline CDR1 reads DFQATT; CDR2 reads SNEGSKA (reference sequence). With 1 base removed from V and 6 bases from J, the gap between germline ends came to 18 bases. This CDR3 comprises 15 residues. CDR3 protein: CSARVPQGWGPEAFF. DNA of the CDR3: TGCAGTGCTAGAGTGCCCCAGGGGTGGGGGCCTGAAGCTTTCTTT.

This clonotype was found many times. The chain combines TRBV7-9 with TRBJ2-5, with 9 nucleotides matching TRBD2. This CDR3 contains 15 residues. V dropped 1 base and J dropped 0; count of bases not matched to a gene: 0. Germline values: CDR1 SEHNR, CDR2 FQNEAQ (reference sequence). The CDR3 sequence is CASSLGLADQETQYF. Here the CDR3 DNA reads TGTGCCAGCAGCTTAGGACTAGCGGACCAAGAGACCCAGTACTTC. Using reference TRBV7-9 and TRBJ2-5 for the parts outside the CDR3, the full variable domain is DTGVSQNPRHKITKRGQNVTFRCDPISEHNRLYWYRQTLGQGPEFLTYFQNEAQLEKSRLLSDRFSAERPKGSFSTLEIQRTEQGDSAMYLCASSLGLADQETQYFGPGTRLLVL.

This CDR3 reads CSVLWGAGTEAFF. CDR3 bases: TGCAGCGTCCTCTGGGGCGCGGGCACTGAAGCTTTCTTT. The chain links TRBV29-1 to TRBJ1-1; D may be TRBD1 (5 bases). Trimming left V 6 bases short and J 4 bases short, with 15 bases between. The CDR3 runs 13 residues. The germline V gene encodes CDR1 SQVTM and CDR2 ANQGSEA.